A single sample is the source of the 28 T cell receptor beta chains below, sequenced in a study of blood T cell repertoires in COVID-19. The protocol was immunoSEQ multiplex PCR, while the TCRdb copy is restricted to in-frame clones and leaves out a portion. The sample comprises 200,000 to 250,000 clones, about 90% of which are singletons, and about 1% rests with the top ten. Input material: PBMCs or T cells enriched from blood (not recorded which). The source is a man between 45 and 60 years old who had been exposed to COVID-19.

The chain combines TRBV7-2 with TRBJ2-3, with a possible D match to TRBD2 (5 bases). V lost 2 bases, J lost 3 bases, and 12 bases lay in between. The CDR3 is 15 amino acids. CDR1 and CDR2 (germline): SGHTA, FQGNSA. The CDR3 DNA follows: TGTGCCAGCAGCTTAATGAGGGTTGTAACAGATACGCAGTATTTT. This encodes CASSLMRVVTDTQYF.

This clone was found a few times. V and J are TRBV12-5 and TRBJ2-6, with 14 bases fitting TRBD2. The CDR3 is 22 residues long. The trim removed 1 base at V and 0 bases at J, leaving 11 bases unmatched. Germline V gene sequence: CDR1 LGHNT, CDR2 FRNRAP. CDR3 bases: TGTGCTAGTGGTTTGGCGCGAGGGGGACTAGCGGGAGTGTACTCTGGGGCCAACGTCCTGACTTTC. Amino acid sequence: CASGLARGGLAGVYSGANVLTF.

This clone was seen just once. V usage is TRBV7-8 and J usage is TRBJ2-7; D may be TRBD1 (6 bases). Germline values: CDR1 SGHVS, CDR2 FQNEAQ. The CDR3 extends over 15 amino acids. V was clipped by 3 bases and J by 0 bases, with 12 bases between them. The CDR3 DNA is TGTGCCAGCAGCTTGGGGGCAAACCCCTCCTACGAGCAGTACTTC. The encoded protein is CASSLGANPSYEQYF.

This chain uses TRBV7-2 with TRBJ2-2, with TRBD1 as a possible D gene (8 bases). V shed 2 bases and J shed 6 bases, with 13 bases lying between them. The V gene's germline CDR1 is SGHTA and CDR2 FQGNSA. The CDR3 covers 15 residues. CDR3 amino acids: CASSLYRGRAGELFF. The CDR3 nucleotides read TGTGCCAGCAGCTTATACAGGGGGAGGGCCGGGGAGCTGTTTTTT.

The CDR3 protein is CASSQSGTGVGAFF. CDR3 nucleotide sequence: TGTGCCAGCTCACAATCCGGGACAGGTGTTGGAGCTTTCTTT. The chain links TRBV19 to TRBJ1-1; 8 nucleotides match TRBD1. The CDR3 contains 14 residues. CDR1 and CDR2 (germline): LNHDA, SQIVND (reference sequence). Trimming at V came to 9 bases and at J to 10 bases, leaving 16 bases not matched to a gene.

The chain recombines TRBV28 with TRBJ1-1, with D uncertain. Per the germline V gene, CDR1 is MDHEN and CDR2 is SYDVKM. The CDR3 loop spans 14 amino acids. V was trimmed by 3 bases and J by 1 base, leaving 9 bases between them. CDR3 in DNA: TGTGCCAGCAGTTTGTGGGTAGCGAACACTGAAGCTTTCTTT. Protein sequence: CASSLWVANTEAFF.

This chain connects TRBV28 to TRBJ1-2; 11 bases are shared with TRBD1. CDR3 length: 16 residues. Trimming cost V 3 bases and J 8 bases; bases outside gene matches: 11. Germline V gene data show CDR1 as MDHEN and CDR2 as SYDVKM. The CDR3 is CASSFRVPGQGGGYTF. CDR3 coding DNA: TGTGCCAGCAGTTTTCGGGTTCCGGGACAGGGGGGAGGCTACACCTTC.

This clone has just a few counts. The chain carries TRBV2 and TRBJ1-1; D ambiguous. V was cut by 7 bases and J by 3 bases, with 9 bases left in between. This CDR3 is 12 amino acids long. From germline, CDR1 is SNHLY and CDR2 FYNNEI. This CDR3 reads CASNEGYTEAFF. The CDR3 region has the DNA TGTGCCAGCAACGAGGGTTACACTGAAGCTTTCTTT.

V gene TRBV24-1 combines with J gene TRBJ2-1; 8 bases match TRBD2. The CDR3 length is 15 residues. CDR1 is KGHDR and CDR2 is SFDVKD in the germline V gene. J gave up 5 bases and V 7 bases, and 9 bases lay outside the gene matches. The CDR3 reads CATRLSGSPHNEQFF. The DNA for the CDR3 is TGTGCCACCAGGTTGAGCGGGAGTCCCCACAATGAGCAGTTCTTC.

The chain recombines TRBV7-6 with TRBJ2-1; the match to TRBD2 covers 9 bases. Unmatched junction bases numbered 17, after V lost 4 bases and J lost 7 bases. The germline gives CDR1 SGHVS, CDR2 FNYEAQ. The CDR3 has 18 amino acids. CDR3 sequence: CASSSAERGSGGGNEQFF. The CDR3 nucleotides read TGTGCCAGCAGCTCTGCCGAACGGGGTAGCGGGGGAGGGAATGAGCAGTTCTTC.

The chain recombines TRBV3-1 (or the pseudogene TRBV3-2) with TRBJ2-2; 10 bases are a match to TRBD1. Looked up from germline, CDR1 is LGHDT and CDR2 is YNNKEL (reference sequence). V was pared by 4 bases and J by 7 bases, with 6 bases of the junction left unmatched. CDR3 length: 15 residues. The CDR3 region is CASSLLGTGVGELFF. Here the CDR3 DNA reads TGTGCCAGCAGCCTGCTTGGGACAGGGGTCGGGGAGCTGTTTTTT.

A single count supports this clone. The chain recombines TRBV2 with TRBJ2-1, with 8 bases aligning to TRBD2. Germline V gene lookup returns CDR1 SNHLY and CDR2 FYNNEI. This CDR3 region has 18 residues. Trimming cost V 1 base and J 3 bases; bases outside gene matches: 11. The CDR3 region is CASSEERESPLDYNEQFF. CDR3 in DNA: TGTGCCAGCAGTGAAGAGCGGGAGAGTCCCTTAGACTACAATGAGCAGTTCTTC.

J is TRBJ1-2 and V is TRBV28; unclear D gene. V was cut by 2 bases and J by 4 bases, with 8 bases left in between. CDR1 is MDHEN and CDR2 is SYDVKM in the germline V gene. The length of the CDR3 is 13 residues. In DNA form, the CDR3 reads TGTGCCAGCAGTTTAAACTCCCGCTATGGCTACACCTTC. It specifies CASSLNSRYGYTF.

This chain connects TRBV5-1 to TRBJ2-4; 11 nucleotides line up with TRBD2. J gave up 3 bases and V 1 base, and 3 bases lay outside the gene matches. CDR1 is SGHRS, CDR2 YFSETQ, per germline. This CDR3 is 16 amino acids long. CDR3: CASSLLLAGGKNIQYF. The DNA of the CDR3 is TGCGCCAGCAGCTTGCTCCTAGCGGGGGGCAAAAACATTCAGTACTTC. Complete variable domain (other parts from reference TRBV5-1 and TRBJ2-4): KAGVTQTPRYLIKTRGQQVTLSCSPISGHRSVSWYQQTPGQGLQFLFEYFSETQRNKGNFPGRFSGRQFSNSRSEMNVSTLELGDSALYLCASSLLLAGGKNIQYFGAGTRLSVL.

The V and J genes are TRBV28 and TRBJ2-2, with 7 nucleotides matching TRBD1. The CDR3 consists of 15 residues. Germline values: CDR1 MDHEN, CDR2 SYDVKM. Unmatched junction bases numbered 5, after V lost 6 bases and J lost 1 base. The DNA for the CDR3 is TGTGCCAGCAGGTTACAGGGGATGAACACCGGGGAGCTGTTTTTT. Amino acids: CASRLQGMNTGELFF.

The V and J genes are TRBV6-6 and TRBJ1-1; TRBD1 matches at 11 bases. Germline V gene sequence: CDR1 MNHNY, CDR2 SVGAGI (reference sequence). The CDR3 has 16 residues. The V and J ends lost 2 bases and 11 bases, in that order; junction bases with no gene match: 13. This CDR3 reads CASSYGTGGYFPGAFF. The CDR3 DNA is TGTGCCAGCAGTTACGGGACAGGGGGTTATTTCCCTGGGGCTTTCTTT.

The chain joins TRBV24-1 to TRBJ1-1; TRBD1 matches 10 bases. The V gene end was trimmed by 7 bases and the J gene end by 6 bases; junction bases not matched to a gene: 4. CDR3 size: 13 residues. Per germline, CDR1 KGHDR and CDR2 SFDVKD. CDR3 in DNA: TGTGCCACCAGAGGGACAGGGGTTCCTGAAGCTTTCTTT. It specifies CATRGTGVPEAFF.

V gene TRBV3-1 (or the pseudogene TRBV3-2) combines with J gene TRBJ1-4; D not resolved. The germline CDR1 and CDR2 sequences are LGHDT and YNNKEL (reference sequence). Trimming left V 0 bases short and J 8 bases short, with 7 bases between. The CDR3 consists of 13 residues. The CDR3 loop is CASSQDSSEKLFF. The CDR3, as DNA: TGTGCCAGCAGCCAAGACAGTTCAGAAAAACTGTTTTTT.

The chain joins TRBV24-1 to TRBJ2-2, with D unclear. This CDR3 comprises 14 residues. V was clipped by 3 bases and J by 4 bases, with 8 bases between them. The germline CDR1 and CDR2 sequences are KGHDR and SFDVKD. The CDR3 DNA reads as TGTGCCACCAGTGATGAACTTATCACCGGGGAGCTGTTTTTT. Residues: CATSDELITGELFF.

The V and J genes are TRBV9 and TRBJ2-2; 7 bases agree with TRBD2. V gave up 4 bases and J gave up 0 bases; unmatched junction bases: 3. Germline CDR1 is SGDLS and CDR2 is YYNGEE. The CDR3 consists of 15 residues. Written as DNA, the CDR3 is TGTGCCAGCAGCAGTGCGGGGGCGAACACCGGGGAGCTGTTTTTT. Amino acid sequence: CASSSAGANTGELFF.

This clone has only one observation. In nucleotides, the CDR3 is TGTGCCATCAGTGACGATTTGAGTATTTACACTGAAGCTTTCTTT. Translating it yields CAISDDLSIYTEAFF. This rearrangement joins TRBV10-3 to TRBJ1-1; no definite D call. From germline, CDR1 is ENHRY and CDR2 SYGVKD. V shed 3 bases and J shed 3 bases, with 14 bases lying between them. The CDR3 spans 15 residues.

The chain has TRBV3-1 (or the pseudogene TRBV3-2) and TRBJ2-3; D possibly corresponds to TRBD2 (6 bases). The CDR3 loop spans 15 amino acids. Germline loops: CDR1 LGHDT, CDR2 YNNKEL (reference sequence). Trimming stripped 3 bases from V and 6 bases from J, with 16 bases between. The CDR3 reads CASSHRGAIQDTQYF. The DNA of the CDR3 is TGTGCCAGCAGCCACCGCGGGGCCATACAGGATACGCAGTATTTT.

The rearrangement uses TRBV7-9 and TRBJ2-6; the D gene is possibly TRBD2 (6 bases). V lost 5 bases, J lost 4 bases, and 15 bases lay in between. The germline V gene has CDR1 SEHNR and CDR2 FQNEAQ (reference sequence). This CDR3 has 16 residues. DNA for the CDR3: TGTGCCAGCAGCCCCCGGCGGGGAGACGGGGCCAACGTCCTGACTTTC. Its translation is CASSPRRGDGANVLTF.

The J gene is TRBJ1-1, the V gene TRBV5-1, with D tentatively TRBD1 (6 bases). Germline V lookup: CDR1 SGHRS, CDR2 YFSETQ. The CDR3 extends over 14 amino acids. Trimming shortened V by 3 bases and J by 4 bases, and 13 bases separated the two germline ends. CDR3 amino acids: CASSWGGAGTEAFF. The DNA of the CDR3 is TGCGCCAGCAGCTGGGGGGGCGCAGGCACTGAAGCTTTCTTT.

The gene calls are TRBV21-1 and TRBJ1-5; the D segment call TRBD1 is taken from the table without a DNA check. TRBV21-1 is a pseudogene segment. The CDR3 extends over 16 amino acids. CDR3 region: CASSIRWGQGYQPQHF. The CDR3 region has the DNA TGTGCCAGCAGCATCAGGTGGGGACAGGGGTATCAGCCCCAGCATTTT.

This rearrangement joins TRBV11-2 to TRBJ2-4; D is possibly TRBD2 (6 bases). Trimming stripped 4 bases from V and 6 bases from J, with 13 bases between. This CDR3 has 14 amino acids. Germline loops: CDR1 SGHAT, CDR2 FQNNGV. CDR3 region: CASSSPKEGNIQYF. The CDR3 DNA reads TGTGCCAGCAGCTCCCCGAAGGAGGGAAACATTCAGTACTTC.

The V gene is TRBV28, the J gene TRBJ2-1, with 7 bases aligning to TRBD1. CDR1 and CDR2 from the germline V gene are MDHEN and SYDVKM. The J segment lost 3 bases and the V segment lost 3 bases, leaving 2 bases of the junction unmatched. The CDR3 covers 14 residues. The CDR3 DNA reads TGTGCCAGCAGTTTCGCAGGGGGCTACAATGAGCAGTTCTTC. Protein sequence: CASSFAGGYNEQFF.

The chain is built from TRBV5-1 and TRBJ2-3, with 14 bases that match TRBD2. Germline V CDR1 and CDR2: SGHRS, YFSETQ. The CDR3 runs to 19 residues. The trim removed 4 bases at V and 0 bases at J, leaving 10 bases unmatched. The CDR3 is CASSPQGTSGGGSTDTQYF. CDR3 DNA sequence: TGCGCCAGCAGCCCCCAAGGGACTAGCGGGGGAGGAAGCACAGATACGCAGTATTTT.